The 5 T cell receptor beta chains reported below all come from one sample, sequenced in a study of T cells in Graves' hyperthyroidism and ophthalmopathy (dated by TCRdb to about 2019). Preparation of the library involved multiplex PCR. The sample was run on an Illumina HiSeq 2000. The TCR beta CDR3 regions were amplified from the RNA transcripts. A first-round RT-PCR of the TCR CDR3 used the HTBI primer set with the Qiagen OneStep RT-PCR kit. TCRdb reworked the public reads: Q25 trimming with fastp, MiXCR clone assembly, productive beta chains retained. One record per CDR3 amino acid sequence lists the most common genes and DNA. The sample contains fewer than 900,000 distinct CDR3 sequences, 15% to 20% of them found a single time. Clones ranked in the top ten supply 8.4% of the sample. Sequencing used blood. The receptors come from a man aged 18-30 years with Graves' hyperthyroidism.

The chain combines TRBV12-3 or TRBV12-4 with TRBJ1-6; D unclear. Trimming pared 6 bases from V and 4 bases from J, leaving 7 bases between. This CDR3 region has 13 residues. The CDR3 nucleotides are TGTGCCAGCAGGACCAGTTATAATTCACCCCTCCACTTT. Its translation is CASRTSYNSPLHF.

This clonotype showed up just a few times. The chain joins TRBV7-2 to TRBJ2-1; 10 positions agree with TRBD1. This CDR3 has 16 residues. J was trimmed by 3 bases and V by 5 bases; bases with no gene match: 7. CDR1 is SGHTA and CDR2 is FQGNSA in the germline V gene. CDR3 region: CASSRPGQGYYNEQFF. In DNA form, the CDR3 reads TGTGCCAGCAGCAGACCGGGACAGGGGTACTACAATGAGCAGTTCTTC.

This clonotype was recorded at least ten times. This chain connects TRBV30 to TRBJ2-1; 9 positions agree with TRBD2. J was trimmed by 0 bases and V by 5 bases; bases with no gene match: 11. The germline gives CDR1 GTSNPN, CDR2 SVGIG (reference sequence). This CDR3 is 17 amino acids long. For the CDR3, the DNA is TGTGCCTGGCTGGGTACTAGCGGGCCGAGCTCCTACAATGAGCAGTTCTTC. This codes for CAWLGTSGPSSYNEQFF.

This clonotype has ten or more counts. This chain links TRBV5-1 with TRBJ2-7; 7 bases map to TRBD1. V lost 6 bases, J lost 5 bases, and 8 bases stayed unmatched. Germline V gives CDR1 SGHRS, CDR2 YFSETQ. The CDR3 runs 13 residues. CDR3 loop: CASTSTGSHEQYF. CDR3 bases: TGCGCCAGCACCTCGACAGGGTCTCACGAGCAGTACTTC.

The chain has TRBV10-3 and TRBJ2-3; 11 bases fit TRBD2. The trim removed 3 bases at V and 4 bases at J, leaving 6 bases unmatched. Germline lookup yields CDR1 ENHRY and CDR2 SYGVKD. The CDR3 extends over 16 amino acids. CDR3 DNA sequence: TGTGCCATCAGTGAACAACTAGCGGGAGTCGCAGATACGCAGTATTTT. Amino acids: CAISEQLAGVADTQYF.